These T cell receptor beta chains were read from a single sample in a study of cytomegalovirus exposure and HLA in healthy donors. Profiled with immunoSEQ multiplex PCR; TCRdb holds only in-frame clones, not every one. The sample holds some 120,000 clones, around 75% seen once. Sequenced input: PBMCs. The receptors derive from a woman aged 18-35 years in good health and CMV-seronegative. The CDR3 runs from the conserved cysteine through the conserved F or W. A D gene is named only where the DNA matches it firmly. The size field is filled for only some rows; it gives once, few, many or a size class.

clone size: few
D gene: NA
CDR3 length: 14
V gene: TRBV30
J gene: TRBJ2-7
CDR3 protein: CAWSTSGLLYEQYF
CDR3 DNA: TGTGCCTGGAGTACTTCAGGGTTATTATACGAGCAGTACTTC

clone size: NA
D gene: NA
CDR3 length: 16
V gene: TRBV29-1
J gene: TRBJ2-3
CDR3 protein: CSVAGLAPWAPDTQYF
CDR3 DNA: TGCAGCGTTGCCGGGCTAGCCCCATGGGCCCCAGATACGCAGTATTTT

clone size: NA
D gene: NA
CDR3 length: 17
V gene: TRBV4-1
J gene: TRBJ1-1
CDR3 protein: CASSQDSFRGGNTEAFF
CDR3 DNA: TGCGCCAGCAGCCAAGATTCATTTCGGGGGGGGAACACTGAAGCTTTCTTT

clone size: NA
D gene: NA
CDR3 length: 15
V gene: TRBV28
J gene: TRBJ1-2
CDR3 protein: CASSFPGGLNYGYTF
CDR3 DNA: TGTGCCAGCAGTTTCCCCGGGGGGCTTAACTATGGCTACACCTTC

clone size: few
D gene: NA
CDR3 length: 14
V gene: TRBV4-1
J gene: TRBJ1-6
CDR3 protein: CASSQELNNSPLHF
CDR3 DNA: TGCGCCAGCAGCCAAGAACTGAATAATTCACCCCTCCACTTT

clone size: NA
D gene: NA
CDR3 length: 16
V gene: TRBV7-8
J gene: TRBJ2-7
CDR3 protein: CASSLALAASSYEQYF
CDR3 DNA: TGTGCCAGCAGCTTAGCGCTGGCAGCGAGCTCCTACGAGCAGTACTTC

clone size: NA
D gene: NA
CDR3 length: 15
V gene: TRBV6-1
J gene: TRBJ1-2
CDR3 protein: CASSEGLGGNYGYTF
CDR3 DNA: TGTGCCAGCAGTGAGGGCCTTGGAGGTAACTATGGCTACACCTTC

clone size: NA
D gene: TRBD1
CDR3 length: 15
V gene: TRBV7-9
J gene: TRBJ1-2
CDR3 protein: CASSLQRQGHMGYTF
CDR3 DNA: TGTGCCAGCAGCTTACAGAGACAGGGCCATATGGGCTACACCTTC

clone size: NA
D gene: TRBD1
CDR3 length: 14
V gene: TRBV10-3
J gene: TRBJ1-2
CDR3 protein: CAISSDRGNYGYTF
CDR3 DNA: TGTGCCATCAGTTCCGACAGGGGGAACTATGGCTACACCTTC

clone size: NA
D gene: TRBD1
CDR3 length: 16
V gene: TRBV28
J gene: TRBJ2-7
CDR3 protein: CASSSIGTGAGYEQYF
CDR3 DNA: TGTGCCAGCAGTTCGATCGGGACAGGGGCCGGCTACGAGCAGTACTTC

clone size: NA
D gene: TRBD1
CDR3 length: 14
V gene: TRBV13
J gene: TRBJ2-5
CDR3 protein: CASSRRQGRETQYF
CDR3 DNA: TGTGCCAGCAGCCGACGACAGGGAAGGGAGACCCAGTACTTC

clone size: NA
D gene: TRBD1
CDR3 length: 15
V gene: TRBV9
J gene: TRBJ1-3
CDR3 protein: CASSVGQGAGNTIYF
CDR3 DNA: TGTGCCAGCAGCGTAGGACAGGGGGCTGGAAACACCATATATTTT

clone size: NA
D gene: TRBD1
CDR3 length: 12
V gene: TRBV19
J gene: TRBJ1-2
CDR3 protein: CASSTQGGGYTF
CDR3 DNA: TGTGCCAGTAGTACCCAGGGGGGAGGCTACACCTTC

clone size: few
D gene: NA
CDR3 length: 12
V gene: TRBV5-1
J gene: TRBJ1-1
CDR3 protein: CASSLRGTEAFF
CDR3 DNA: TGCGCCAGCAGCTTGAGGGGCACTGAAGCTTTCTTT

clone size: NA
D gene: NA
CDR3 length: 14
V gene: TRBV19
J gene: TRBJ1-1
CDR3 protein: CASSHGQRNTEAFF
CDR3 DNA: TGTGCCAGTAGTCACGGACAGCGGAACACTGAAGCTTTCTTT

clone size: NA
D gene: TRBD1
CDR3 length: 14
V gene: TRBV6-1
J gene: TRBJ2-1
CDR3 protein: CASRQGDLYNEQFF
CDR3 DNA: TGTGCCAGTCGACAGGGGGATCTTTACAATGAGCAGTTCTTC

clone size: few
D gene: TRBD2
CDR3 length: 17
V gene: TRBV5-4
J gene: TRBJ2-7
CDR3 protein: CASSQQLGTSGGYEQYF
CDR3 DNA: TGTGCCAGCAGCCAGCAGCTTGGGACTAGCGGAGGCTACGAGCAGTACTTC

clone size: few
D gene: NA
CDR3 length: 14
V gene: TRBV5-1
J gene: TRBJ1-1
CDR3 protein: CASSLDPLYLEAFF
CDR3 DNA: TGCGCCAGCAGCTTGGACCCCTTGTATCTAGAAGCTTTCTTT

clone size: NA
D gene: TRBD2
CDR3 length: 15
V gene: TRBV7-6
J gene: TRBJ2-5
CDR3 protein: CASSMTSGHINPQYF
CDR3 DNA: TGTGCCAGCAGCATGACTAGCGGGCACATCAATCCCCAGTACTTC

clone size: few
D gene: TRBD2
CDR3 length: 16
V gene: TRBV2
J gene: TRBJ2-7
CDR3 protein: CASSDGGLAGANEQYF
CDR3 DNA: TGTGCCAGCAGTGACGGTGGACTAGCGGGGGCGAACGAGCAGTACTTC

clone size: NA
D gene: NA
CDR3 length: 13
V gene: TRBV29-1
J gene: TRBJ1-1
CDR3 protein: CSGRGRGNAEAFF
CDR3 DNA: TGCAGCGGTAGAGGTCGGGGGAACGCTGAAGCTTTCTTT

clone size: once
D gene: TRBD2
CDR3 length: 14
V gene: TRBV6-1
J gene: TRBJ2-7
CDR3 protein: CASQTSGAVYEQYF
CDR3 DNA: TGTGCCAGTCAAACTAGCGGGGCAGTCTACGAGCAGTACTTC

clone size: NA
D gene: TRBD2
CDR3 length: 16
V gene: TRBV5-1
J gene: TRBJ2-1
CDR3 protein: CASSRGTSGSYNEQFF
CDR3 DNA: TGCGCCAGCAGCAGAGGGACTAGCGGCTCCTACAATGAGCAGTTCTTC

clone size: NA
D gene: TRBD1
CDR3 length: 15
V gene: TRBV5-1
J gene: TRBJ1-1
CDR3 protein: CASSSGQGGYTEAFF
CDR3 DNA: TGCGCCAGCAGCTCGGGACAGGGGGGTTACACTGAAGCTTTCTTT

clone size: NA
D gene: NA
CDR3 length: 16
V gene: TRBV6-1
J gene: TRBJ1-3
CDR3 protein: CASSEQVFSSGNTIYF
CDR3 DNA: TGTGCCAGCAGTGAACAGGTCTTTAGCTCTGGAAACACCATATATTTT

clone size: NA
D gene: NA
CDR3 length: 12
V gene: TRBV2
J gene: TRBJ1-5
CDR3 protein: CASKRSNQPQHF
CDR3 DNA: TGTGCCAGCAAGCGTAGCAATCAGCCCCAGCATTTT

clone size: once
D gene: TRBD1
CDR3 length: 14
V gene: TRBV2
J gene: TRBJ1-5
CDR3 protein: CASSPTGGNQPQHF
CDR3 DNA: TGTGCCAGCAGCCCGACAGGGGGTAATCAGCCCCAGCATTTT

clone size: few
D gene: TRBD1
CDR3 length: 11
V gene: TRBV28
J gene: TRBJ1-2
CDR3 protein: CASSSGGGYTF
CDR3 DNA: TGTGCCAGCAGCTCAGGGGGTGGCTACACCTTC

clone size: NA
D gene: NA
CDR3 length: 14
V gene: TRBV2
J gene: TRBJ1-4
CDR3 protein: CASSEDRKNEKLFF
CDR3 DNA: TGTGCCAGCAGTGAAGACAGGAAGAATGAAAAACTGTTTTTT

clone size: NA
D gene: TRBD2
CDR3 length: 17
V gene: TRBV2
J gene: TRBJ2-3
CDR3 protein: CASSEDPSGGARDTQYF
CDR3 DNA: TGTGCCAGCAGTGAAGACCCTAGCGGGGGGGCCAGAGATACGCAGTATTTT

clone size: NA
D gene: NA
CDR3 length: 14
V gene: TRBV9
J gene: TRBJ1-6
CDR3 protein: CASSVVTGNSPLHF
CDR3 DNA: TGTGCCAGCAGCGTAGTTACAGGGAATTCACCCCTCCACTTT

clone size: NA
D gene: TRBD1
CDR3 length: 17
V gene: TRBV4-2
J gene: TRBJ2-7
CDR3 protein: CASSQTGQGKRAYEQYF
CDR3 DNA: TGTGCCAGCAGCCAAACTGGACAGGGTAAGAGGGCCTACGAGCAGTACTTC

clone size: few
D gene: NA
CDR3 length: 15
V gene: TRBV28
J gene: TRBJ1-5
CDR3 protein: CASSRAGSSNQPQHF
CDR3 DNA: TGTGCCAGCAGCCGGGCAGGGTCTAGCAATCAGCCCCAGCATTTT

clone size: NA
D gene: NA
CDR3 length: 12
V gene: TRBV2
J gene: TRBJ1-2
CDR3 protein: CASRMTPGGYTF
CDR3 DNA: TGTGCCAGCAGGATGACCCCAGGTGGCTACACCTTC

clone size: NA
D gene: NA
CDR3 length: 16
V gene: TRBV5-6
J gene: TRBJ1-2
CDR3 protein: CASSKGTGLPYYGYTF
CDR3 DNA: TGTGCCAGCTCAAAGGGCACAGGACTACCCTACTATGGCTACACCTTC

clone size: NA
D gene: TRBD1
CDR3 length: 15
V gene: TRBV2
J gene: TRBJ1-1
CDR3 protein: CASRQRQGGSTEAFF
CDR3 DNA: TGTGCCAGCAGACAGAGACAGGGGGGAAGCACTGAAGCTTTCTTT

clone size: NA
D gene: TRBD1
CDR3 length: 13
V gene: TRBV6-5
J gene: TRBJ1-2
CDR3 protein: CASSSDRGYGYTF
CDR3 DNA: TGTGCCAGCAGTTCGGACAGGGGCTATGGCTACACCTTC

clone size: NA
D gene: TRBD2
CDR3 length: 15
V gene: TRBV7-8
J gene: TRBJ2-2
CDR3 protein: CASSFLAGVTGELFF
CDR3 DNA: TGTGCCAGCAGCTTCCTAGCGGGGGTCACCGGGGAGCTGTTTTTT

clone size: few
D gene: TRBD2
CDR3 length: 17
V gene: TRBV5-1
J gene: TRBJ2-7
CDR3 protein: CASSLGLAGGLSYEQYF
CDR3 DNA: TGCGCCAGCAGCTTGGGGTTAGCGGGGGGACTCTCCTACGAGCAGTACTTC

clone size: NA
D gene: TRBD1
CDR3 length: 16
V gene: TRBV5-1
J gene: TRBJ1-1
CDR3 protein: CASSLMTGRPNTEAFF
CDR3 DNA: TGCGCCAGCAGCTTGATGACAGGGAGACCAAACACTGAAGCTTTCTTT